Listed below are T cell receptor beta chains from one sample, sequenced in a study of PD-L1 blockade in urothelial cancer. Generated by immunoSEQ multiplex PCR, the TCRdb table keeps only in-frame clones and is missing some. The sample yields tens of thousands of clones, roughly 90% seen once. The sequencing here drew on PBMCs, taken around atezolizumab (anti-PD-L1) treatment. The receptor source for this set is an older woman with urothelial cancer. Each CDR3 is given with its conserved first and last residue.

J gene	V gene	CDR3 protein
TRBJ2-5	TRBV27	CASSSGRDIQETQYF
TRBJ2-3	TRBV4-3	CASSQEKVPDRGLADTQYF
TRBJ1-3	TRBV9	CASSQSRRTGNTIYF
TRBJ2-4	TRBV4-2	CASSHRGLAGGNIQYF
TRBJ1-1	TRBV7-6	CATRQGANEAFF
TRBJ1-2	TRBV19	CASSMRGASGYGYTF
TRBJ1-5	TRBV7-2	CASSFGGQPQHF
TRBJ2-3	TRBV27	CASSWGSAAVYSTDTQYF
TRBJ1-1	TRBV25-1	CASSEYDRLNTEAFF
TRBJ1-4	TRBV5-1	CASSLERANEKLFF
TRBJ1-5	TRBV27	CASSYRGGSGNQPQHF
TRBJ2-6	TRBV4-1	CASSQSDTPFFSGANVLTF
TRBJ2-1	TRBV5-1	CASSLGSGGYNEQFF
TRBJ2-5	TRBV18	CASRVGGDETQYF
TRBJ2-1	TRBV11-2	CASSPAGGNWDEQFF
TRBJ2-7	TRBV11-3	CASSSSPSSEQYF
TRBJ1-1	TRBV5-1	CASSPRLNTEAFF
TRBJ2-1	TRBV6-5	CASSYSWTSEQFF
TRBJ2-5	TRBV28	CASSSGTEEETQYF
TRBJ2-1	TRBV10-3	CAISESGFYYEQFF
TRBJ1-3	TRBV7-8	CASSYSGNSGNTIYF
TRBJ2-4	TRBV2	CASSEAGITPRYF
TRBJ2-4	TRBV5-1	CASSSGTSDKNIQYF
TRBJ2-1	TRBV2	CASSPGGAGYNEQFF
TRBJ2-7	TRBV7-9	CASSLGLAAYEQYF
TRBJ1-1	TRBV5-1	CASSAGLWNTEAFF
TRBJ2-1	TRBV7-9	CASSLVGGPEQFF
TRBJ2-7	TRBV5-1	CASSLGRGSGSSYEQYF
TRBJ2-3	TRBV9	CASSGALGTQGTDTQYF
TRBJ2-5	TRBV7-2	CASSLTSGYQTQYF
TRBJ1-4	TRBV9	CASSDLTGEKLFF
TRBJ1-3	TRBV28	CASSIPPEVSGNTIYF
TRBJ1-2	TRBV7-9	CAVRRGGADYGYTF
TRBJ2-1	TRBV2	CASLSEVRTEQFF
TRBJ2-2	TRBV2	CASSGAGYQTGELFF
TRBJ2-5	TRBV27	CASSPRESRAETQYF
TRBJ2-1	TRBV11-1	CASSPQGAYNEQFF
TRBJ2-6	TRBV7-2	CASSLGLVRSGANVLTF
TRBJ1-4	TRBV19	CASSIARGLISEKLFF